A selection of T cell receptor beta chains follows, all from one sample in a study of control samples from healthy donors and cancer patients. Profiling relied on immunoSEQ multiplex PCR, and the TCRdb table lists in-frame clones only, not all of them. The data show about 110,000 clones, with about 89% seen just once and roughly 15% held by the top ten. Sequenced sample: blood. The receptors shown here come from a woman between 45 and 60 years old in good health. The CDR3 runs from the conserved cysteine through the conserved F or W. A D gene is named only where the DNA matches it firmly. Size is omitted from some rows. Given values are once, few, many or a class for expanded clones.

clone_size j_call d_call v_call cdr3_nt cdr3_aa
once TRBJ1-2 - TRBV4-2 TGTGCCAGCAGCCCCCTGCGGGGAACAGCTAACTATGGCTACACCTTC CASSPLRGTANYGYTF
few TRBJ2-5 - TRBV6-5 TGTGCCAGCAGTTACTCGCACCAAGAGACCCAGTACTTC CASSYSHQETQYF
- TRBJ2-7 - TRBV11-2 TGTGCCAGCAGCCTAGTCCAAGGACAGCTTGTACCCTACGAGCAGTACTTC CASSLVQGQLVPYEQYF
- TRBJ1-6 - TRBV18 TGTGCCAGCTCACGTGGGACGGTCCAAGGGGCCAGTTCACCCCTCCACTTT CASSRGTVQGASSPLHF
- TRBJ1-1 - TRBV6-5 TGTGCCAGCATCGGGAACACTGAAGCTTTCTTT CASIGNTEAFF
once TRBJ2-6 - TRBV25-1 TGTGCCAGCAGTGCGACAGGTTCTGGGGCCAACGTCCTGACTTTC CASSATGSGANVLTF
- TRBJ2-5 - TRBV11-1 TGTGCCAGCAGCTTAGCAGAGACCCAGTACTTC CASSLAETQYF
- TRBJ2-7 TRBD1 TRBV5-6 TGTGCCAGCAGCCCGGACAGGGGGCGCATCAACGAGCAGTACTTC CASSPDRGRINEQYF
- TRBJ2-6 TRBD1 TRBV7-9 TGTGCCAGCAGCTACAGGGGTTCTGGGGCCAACGTCCTGACTTTC CASSYRGSGANVLTF
- TRBJ2-5 - TRBV28 TGTGCCAGCAGTCTAAGACTAGGGGCGGAAGAGACCCAGTACTTC CASSLRLGAEETQYF
- TRBJ2-1 - TRBV6-5 TGTGCCAGCAAGACCCAAAGACTGGAGCGGAATGAGCAGTTCTTC CASKTQRLERNEQFF
- TRBJ1-5 - TRBV4-1 TGCGCCAGCAGCCCCGACTCTCGACAGGCCGTTAATCAGCCCCAGCATTTT CASSPDSRQAVNQPQHF
- TRBJ2-1 TRBD1 TRBV6-6 TGTGCCAGCAGTTACAGGGGACAGGGGGCTCGGAATGAGCAGTTCTTC CASSYRGQGARNEQFF
- TRBJ1-2 TRBD1 TRBV29-1 TGCAGCGTTCTCCGGGACAGAACCTATGGCTACACCTTC CSVLRDRTYGYTF
- TRBJ2-5 - TRBV9 TGTGCCAGCAGCGTAGAGGGAGTGCGGCAAGAGACCCAGTACTTC CASSVEGVRQETQYF
- TRBJ2-7 TRBD2 TRBV6-5 TGTGCCAGCACCAGTCGCGGGGGAGCCTACGAGCAGTACTTC CASTSRGGAYEQYF
- TRBJ2-3 - TRBV7-2 TGTGCCAGCAGCCTACCGGGGTACACAGATACGCAGTATTTT CASSLPGYTDTQYF
- TRBJ1-2 TRBD1 TRBV7-9 TGTGCCAGCAGCGCGCCGGGACAGGGAGCTAACTATGGCTACACCTTC CASSAPGQGANYGYTF
- TRBJ2-3 - TRBV6-4 TGTGCCAGCAGTGACTCGGCCGAAGGGGATACGCAGTATTTT CASSDSAEGDTQYF
- TRBJ2-2 - TRBV7-7 TGTGCCAGCAGCTTAGTCCGAACCAGCAACACCGGGGAGCTGTTTTTT CASSLVRTSNTGELFF
- TRBJ2-3 - TRBV4-1 TGCGCCAGCAGCCCCGAGGTCACAGATACGCAGTATTTT CASSPEVTDTQYF
- TRBJ1-3 - TRBV27 TGTGCCAGCAGTTTGAGGGCAGGGAAGGGAAACACCATATATTTT CASSLRAGKGNTIYF
- TRBJ2-2 - TRBV15 TGTGCCACCAGCAGAGATGGTACCGGGGAGCTGTTTTTT CATSRDGTGELFF
few TRBJ1-5 - TRBV4-1 TGCGCCAGCAGCCAAGAGGGTTTCCATCAGCCCCAGCATTTT CASSQEGFHQPQHF
- TRBJ2-3 TRBD2 TRBV7-2 TGTGCCAGCAGCTGGGGGACTAGCGGATTTCTTCAAGGCGCAGATACGCAGTATTTT CASSWGTSGFLQGADTQYF
once TRBJ2-3 TRBD2 TRBV27 TGTGCCAGCAGTTTATTTGGGGGAGGAAGGGAGGGAGATACGCAGTATTTT CASSLFGGGREGDTQYF
- TRBJ2-3 TRBD2 TRBV2 TGTGCCAGCAGTCCTCTTAGGCGGGAGGGAGATACGCAGTATTTT CASSPLRREGDTQYF
- TRBJ2-3 - TRBV29-1 TGCAGCGTTGAAGAGTCCGGTACGCAGTATTTT CSVEESGTQYF
- TRBJ1-5 - TRBV18 TGTGCCAGCTCACCACGGTCAGGGCCCACTGAGCCCCAGCATTTT CASSPRSGPTEPQHF
- TRBJ1-2 TRBD1 TRBV12-3/TRBV12-4 TGTGCCAGCGGCGAGGGGGCGCAGGGCTACACCTTC CASGEGAQGYTF
- TRBJ1-5 TRBD1 TRBV6-2/TRBV6-3 TGTGCCAGCAGTTGGACCGGGACAGGGGGTTATAGCAATCAGCCCCAGCATTTT CASSWTGTGGYSNQPQHF
- TRBJ2-1 - TRBV7-9 TGTGCCAGCAGCTTAGCCCTCGGCGGCCTATACAATGAGCAGTTCTTC CASSLALGGLYNEQFF
few TRBJ2-1 - TRBV6-5 TGTGCCAGCAGTTACTTTTCAGGGAATGAGCAGTTCTTC CASSYFSGNEQFF
- TRBJ1-6 - TRBV4-3 TGCGCCAGCAGCCCAAATCGCGTTCTACCCCTCCACTTT CASSPNRVLPLHF
- TRBJ2-2 - TRBV12-3/TRBV12-4 TGTGCCACCACCCGGCTCGGCGGGGAGCTGTTTTTT CATTRLGGELFF
- TRBJ2-1 TRBD1 TRBV19 TGTGCCAGCCGAAGACAGGGGGTTTACAATGAGCAGTTCTTC CASRRQGVYNEQFF
- TRBJ1-1 - TRBV5-1 TGCGCCAGCAGCTTGCCCCAGGGTATGGGCACTGAAGCTTTCTTT CASSLPQGMGTEAFF
- TRBJ1-5 - TRBV6-5 TGTGCCAGCAGTTACTCGACGGCGCTCCAGCCCCAGCATTTT CASSYSTALQPQHF
- TRBJ1-1 - TRBV18 TGTGCCAGCTCCGGCAGGAACACTGAAGCTTTCTTT CASSGRNTEAFF
- TRBJ1-2 - TRBV7-2 TGTGCCAGCAGCTTACTAGGTTCGAACGTCGGCTACACCTTC CASSLLGSNVGYTF
- TRBJ2-1 - TRBV24-1 TGTGCCACCAGCCCCGGACAGCGAAACAATGAGCAGTTCTTC CATSPGQRNNEQFF
- TRBJ2-3 - TRBV4-1 TGCGCCAGCAGCCAAGGGGTCACAGATACGCAGTATTTT CASSQGVTDTQYF
- TRBJ2-1 TRBD1 TRBV6-5 TGTGCCAGCAGGCGACAGGGAAATGAGCAGTTCTTC CASRRQGNEQFF
- TRBJ1-5 TRBD1 TRBV6-5 TGTGCCAGCAGAAGGGACAGAACAAACAATCAGCCCCAGCATTTT CASRRDRTNNQPQHF
- TRBJ1-1 - TRBV5-1 TGCGCCAGCAGCTTGAGGGAGAACACTGAAGCTTTCTTT CASSLRENTEAFF
- TRBJ2-2 - TRBV4-1 TGCGCCAGCAGCCGGGGTAGCGCAAACACCGGGGAGCTGTTTTTT CASSRGSANTGELFF
- TRBJ2-1 TRBD1 TRBV7-3 TGTGCCAGCAGCTCCCAGGGACAGGGGAGCAATGAGCAGTTCTTC CASSSQGQGSNEQFF
few TRBJ1-5 TRBD1 TRBV24-1 TGTGCCACCAGTGAGACAGGGGCGGGTCAGCCCCAGCATTTT CATSETGAGQPQHF
- TRBJ2-1 TRBD2 TRBV19 TGTGCCAGTAGGACTAGCGGGAGATACAATGAGCAGTTCTTC CASRTSGRYNEQFF
- TRBJ2-1 - TRBV7-9 TGTGCCAGCAGCCCTATTTCCCTGGGGGAGTACAATGAGCAGTTCTTC CASSPISLGEYNEQFF
once TRBJ2-7 - TRBV27 TGTGCCAGCAGTGGGCGATCTGCAGGGAAGAACTACGAGCAGTACTTC CASSGRSAGKNYEQYF
once TRBJ1-5 - TRBV11-2 TGTGCCAGCAGCTTAGCAGGGTGGGGTCAGCCCCAGCATTTT CASSLAGWGQPQHF